This T cell receptor beta chain was identified in a study of OX40 agonist ivuxolimab in advanced cancers. Overall study: Ivuxolimab, which patients received intravenously every 2 weeks, was dosed at 0.01 to 10 mg/kg. Head and neck, renal cell, melanoma or hepatocellular carcinoma were the cancers that dose-escalation patients had.

Some clones are missing from TCRdb's copy, which holds only in-frame ones; the method was immunoSEQ multiplex PCR. The data show tens of thousands of clones, with about 90% seen just once and 5% to 5.5% held by the top ten. The CDR3 spans 16 residues. CDR1 is SGHVS, CDR2 FQNEAQ, per germline. Trimming stripped 0 bases from V and 3 bases from J, with 13 bases between. Autoimmune disease history or systemic immunosuppression led to patients being barred. Findings and caveats of the study: Circulating CD4+ and CD8+ T cells showed clonal expansion by week 6 at 0.1 to 3.0 mg/kg.

Concerning this clone: Its target is not known.

The receptor comes from an adult with an advanced solid tumor such as melanoma, head and neck, liver or kidney cancer. The V call is TRBV7-8, the J call TRBJ2-3; maybe TRBD2 (6 bases). Here the sequenced sample was CD4+ or CD8+ T cells sorted from blood, taken in a trial of the OX40 agonist ivuxolimab. This CDR3 reads CASSLARGRLTDTQYF. In DNA, the CDR3 is TGTGCCAGCAGCTTAGCGCGGGGACGTCTTACAGATACGCAGTATTTT.